Listed below are T cell receptor beta chains from one sample, sequenced in a study of post-analysis software for immune sequencing data. TCRdb passed the PCR reads through MiXCR, listing each CDR3 protein once. The sample includes over 150,000 distinct CDR3 sequences, roughly 30% of them seen just once. The sequencing sample was made of blood. The receptors come from a girl aged 5-17 years with multiple sclerosis. Each CDR3 is given with its conserved first and last residue. A D gene is named only where the DNA matches it firmly. Not all rows give a size; the values are once, few, many and, for expanded clones, a class.

j_call,v_call,clone_size,d_call,cdr3_nt,cdr3_aa
TRBJ2-7,TRBV29-1,.,TRBD2,TGCAGCGTTGCTAGCGGGTTTACCTACGAGCAGTACTTC,CSVASGFTYEQYF
TRBJ2-3,TRBV9,.,TRBD2,TGTGCCGGCAGCGCCGAAGCGGGAGAGGGGGCAGATACGCAGTATTTT,CAGSAEAGEGADTQYF
TRBJ2-2,TRBV7-6,.,.,TGTGCCAGCAGCTGGCGGGCGAACACCGGGGAGCTGTTTTTT,CASSWRANTGELFF
TRBJ2-1,TRBV5-1,many,.,TGCGCCAGCAGCTTTTTGGGGATTGCAGATAATGAGCAGTTCTTC,CASSFLGIADNEQFF
TRBJ2-1,TRBV7-3,few,TRBD2,TGTGCCAGCAGCTTAGGTTATAGCGGGCCCTACAATGAGCAGTTCTTC,CASSLGYSGPYNEQFF
TRBJ1-5,TRBV13,many,.,TGTGCCAGCAGCTATGGTAATCAGCCCCAGCATTTT,CASSYGNQPQHF
TRBJ2-1,TRBV2,.,TRBD2,TGTGCCAGCTCGAACGGACTAGCGGGACATGAGCAGTTCTTC,CASSNGLAGHEQFF
TRBJ2-2,TRBV10-3,.,.,TGTGCCATCAGTGGCAGGGACCGGAACACCGGGGAGCTGTTTTTT,CAISGRDRNTGELFF
TRBJ1-1,TRBV20-1,.,.,TGCAGTGCTGAAGTCCTGAACACTGAAGCTTTCTTT,CSAEVLNTEAFF
TRBJ2-6,TRBV9,many,TRBD1,TGTGCCAGCAGCGGCCGACAGGGGTCGTCAACAGAAGGAGACTCTGGGGCCAACGTCCTGACTTTC,CASSGRQGSSTEGDSGANVLTF
TRBJ2-1,TRBV12-3/TRBV12-4,few,.,TGTGCCAGCAGTTTAGAGTCCCAACCGTACAATGAGCAGTTCTTC,CASSLESQPYNEQFF
TRBJ1-1,TRBV18,few,.,TGTGCCAGCTCACTTCTGGGTTTGAACACTGAAGCTTTCTTT,CASSLLGLNTEAFF
TRBJ2-3,TRBV7-9,.,TRBD1,TGTGCCAGCAGCTTAGCGCTGGACAGGGGGCTGTATTTT,CASSLALDRGLYF
TRBJ1-1,TRBV12-3/TRBV12-4,.,TRBD1,TGTGCCAGCAGTTTAGGGGACAGGGTTTTTAGGAACACTGAAGCTTTCTTT,CASSLGDRVFRNTEAFF
TRBJ2-5,TRBV29-1,many,.,TGCAGCATCCCAGGGCGAGAGACCCAGTACTTC,CSIPGRETQYF
TRBJ1-2,TRBV20-1,many,TRBD1,TGCAGTGCTACCTGGGGGACAGGGGGCTATGGCTACACCTTC,CSATWGTGGYGYTF
TRBJ2-5,TRBV19,.,TRBD1,TGTGCCAGTAAGACAGGGGGCCAAGAGACCCAGTACTTC,CASKTGGQETQYF
TRBJ2-1,TRBV2,few,.,TGTGCCAGCAGGAAAGGACTCGCAGTTGACAATGAGCAGTTCTTC,CASRKGLAVDNEQFF
TRBJ2-3,TRBV28,once,TRBD2,TGTGCCTGCAGTTTGGAGCTAGCGGGAGGACTCTCAGATACGCAGTATTTT,CACSLELAGGLSDTQYF
TRBJ2-1,TRBV18,.,TRBD1,TGTGCCAGCTCACCACGGACAGGGGGCAATGAGCAGTTCTTC,CASSPRTGGNEQFF
TRBJ2-2,TRBV5-1,few,.,TGCGCCAGCAGCGGTAAGACCCTCTTCGGGGCCCTGAACACCGGGGAGCTGTTTTTT,CASSGKTLFGALNTGELFF
TRBJ1-4,TRBV6-1,.,.,TGTGCCACCCGGCCCGAGAGAGGACGCGTTGAAAAACTGTTTTTT,CATRPERGRVEKLFF
TRBJ2-5,TRBV10-3,many,.,TGTGCCATTGGTCCGGGCCAAGAGACCCAGTACTTC,CAIGPGQETQYF
TRBJ2-7,TRBV9,.,.,TGTGCCAGCAGCGATGGGACGGCCTCCTACGAGCAGTACTTC,CASSDGTASYEQYF
TRBJ2-3,TRBV12-3/TRBV12-4,few,TRBD2,TGTGCCAGCAGTTTAGCTCTAGCGGCCCTCACAGATACGCAGTATTTT,CASSLALAALTDTQYF
TRBJ1-1,TRBV11-2,.,.,TGTGCCAGCAGCTTAGGGGATGGAGGGTCGATGAACACTGAAGCTTTCTTT,CASSLGDGGSMNTEAFF
TRBJ2-7,TRBV4-1,many,.,TGCGCCAGCAGCCAAGAGGCGCCGACGAGCTCCTACGAGCAGTACTTC,CASSQEAPTSSYEQYF
TRBJ2-7,TRBV27,.,.,TGTGCCAGCAGTACTAGCAACCGGGACTCCTACGAGCAGTACTTC,CASSTSNRDSYEQYF
TRBJ2-7,TRBV6-4,few,TRBD1,TGTGCCAGCTCTGCAACAGGGGGGTACGAGCAGTACTTC,CASSATGGYEQYF
TRBJ2-1,TRBV5-1,many,.,TGCGCCAGCAAGTGGGGGATTAGGGCGCCTCCCCAAGGGGATGAGCAGTTCTTC,CASKWGIRAPPQGDEQFF
TRBJ1-1,TRBV5-1,few,TRBD1,TGCGCCAGCAGCCTAGGGACAGCCGATGAAGCTTTCTTT,CASSLGTADEAFF
TRBJ2-5,TRBV28,.,TRBD2,TGTGCCAGCAGTTATGGGACTAGCGGGAGTCTGGAGACCCAGTACTTC,CASSYGTSGSLETQYF
TRBJ2-1,TRBV20-1,many,TRBD2,TGCAGCGCTATCAAAGCGGGAGAATTTGCGAATGAGCAGTTCTTC,CSAIKAGEFANEQFF
TRBJ1-2,TRBV24-1,.,.,TGTGCCACCTGGGCCCAGGGGTATGGCTACACCTTC,CATWAQGYGYTF
TRBJ2-5,TRBV27,few,.,TGTGCCAGCAGTCTTGAGATGGGGGTAGGAGAGACCCAGTACTTC,CASSLEMGVGETQYF
TRBJ2-3,TRBV5-1,many,.,TGCGCCAGCAGCGCAAACAGGGTCCAGGGTACGCAGTATTTT,CASSANRVQGTQYF
TRBJ2-5,TRBV15,many,.,TGTGCCACCAGCACCCCAAAGGGGCAAGAGACCCAGTACTTC,CATSTPKGQETQYF
TRBJ2-7,TRBV20-1,many,.,TGCAGTGCTCCCCTGAGGGCCGACTCCTACGAGCAGTACTTC,CSAPLRADSYEQYF
TRBJ2-1,TRBV5-1,many,.,TGCGCCAGCCGCGGGACCAGTGCGGATGAGCAGTTCTTC,CASRGTSADEQFF
TRBJ1-2,TRBV12-3/TRBV12-4,many,.,TGTGCCAGCAGTTTTACCCATTCCGGCTACACCTTC,CASSFTHSGYTF
TRBJ2-3,TRBV20-1,.,TRBD2,TGCAGTGCTAGTGATAATAGCGGGAGGGCCTTGAACACAGATACGCAGTATTTT,CSASDNSGRALNTDTQYF
TRBJ2-1,TRBV20-1,.,.,TGCAGTAGATTGGGCCTTAACAATGAGCAGTTCTTC,CSRLGLNNEQFF
TRBJ2-3,TRBV4-2,.,TRBD2,TGTGCCAGCAGCCAAGCCCTAGCGGAAAGCACAGATACGCAGTATTTT,CASSQALAESTDTQYF
TRBJ1-5,TRBV28,medium-sized,TRBD1,TGTGCCAGCAGGGACAGGGGGCGGGTGCCCCAGCATTTT,CASRDRGRVPQHF